A single sample is the source of the 16 T cell receptor beta chains below, sequenced in a study of cytotoxic CD8 clonotypes in ibrutinib-treated CLL. Profiling relied on immunoSEQ multiplex PCR, and the TCRdb table lists in-frame clones only, not all of them. The sample includes approximately 120,000 clones, about 85% of them seen just once. This specimen consisted of PBMCs, obtained after 24 months of ibrutinib treatment. These receptors were taken from a human donor with chronic lymphocytic leukemia.

The chain is built from TRBV7-9 and TRBJ1-2; TRBD1 agrees at 8 bases. Trimming removed 4 bases from V and 4 bases from J; junction bases left unmatched: 8. Germline CDR1 and CDR2: SEHNR and FQNEAQ (reference sequence). The CDR3 runs 15 residues. The CDR3 reads CASSSAGQGGYGYTF. DNA for the CDR3: TGTGCCAGCAGCTCGGCAGGACAGGGAGGCTATGGCTACACCTTC.

The V call is TRBV13, the J call TRBJ2-7, with D perhaps matching TRBD1 (5 bases). The CDR3 is made up of 17 amino acids. Trimming removed 3 bases at V and 2 bases at J, with 20 bases between. CDR1 is PRHDT, CDR2 FYEKMQ, per germline (reference sequence). The CDR3 sequence is CASSLLTAVFPTYEQYF. For the CDR3, the DNA is TGTGCCAGCAGCTTGTTGACAGCAGTGTTCCCGACCTACGAGCAGTACTTC.

V and J are TRBV5-1 and TRBJ1-5; D uncertain. V was cut by 6 bases and J by 2 bases, with 12 bases left in between. The CDR3 is made up of 14 amino acids. CDR1 SGHRS and CDR2 YFSETQ come from the germline V gene. The CDR3 loop reads CASTLVPGNQPQHF. The CDR3 DNA reads TGCGCCAGCACCTTAGTTCCTGGCAATCAGCCCCAGCATTTT.

This sequence joins TRBV6-5 and TRBJ2-1, with TRBD2 matching 8 bases. V trimming: 5 bases; J trimming: 8 bases; junction bases outside the gene matches: 2. Germline V gives CDR1 MNHEY, CDR2 SVGAGI. This CDR3 comprises 12 residues. The chain's CDR3 is CASSRGGDEQFF. Written as DNA, the CDR3 is TGTGCCAGCAGTCGGGGGGGGGATGAGCAGTTCTTC.

CDR3 in amino acids: CASSLEIPGARGYGYTF. The CDR3 DNA follows: TGTGCCAGCTCACTCGAAATTCCAGGGGCGCGAGGCTATGGCTACACCTTC. The chain employs TRBV18 and TRBJ1-2; tentative D call: TRBD1 (6 bases). CDR1 and CDR2 from the germline V gene are KGHSH and LQKENI. The V end was cut by 4 bases, the J end by 4 bases, with 22 bases between. The CDR3 length is 17 residues.

The chain links TRBV4-3 to TRBJ2-3, with 12 bases aligning to TRBD2. The CDR3 covers 15 residues. Germline V CDR1 and CDR2: LGHNA, YSLEER. V trimming: 1 base; J trimming: 4 bases; junction bases outside the gene matches: 0. In DNA form, the CDR3 reads TGCGCCAGCAGCCAAGCTAGCGGGGGGGCAGATACGCAGTATTTT. Translated: CASSQASGGADTQYF.

V usage is TRBV25-1 and J usage is TRBJ1-6, with 10 bases matching TRBD1. V was pared by 8 bases and J by 10 bases, with 8 bases of the junction left unmatched. There are 14 residues in the CDR3. Germline assignment: CDR1 MGHDK and CDR2 SYGVNS. The CDR3 coding sequence is TGTGCCAGCTCGACGGGACAGGGGAAGTCACCCCTCCACTTT. Translation: CASSTGQGKSPLHF.

This clone has just a few counts. The chain is built from TRBV4-3 and TRBJ2-3; D may be TRBD2 (6 bases). The CDR3 contains 15 residues. Germline CDR1 is LGHNA and CDR2 is YSLEER. Trimming took off 0 bases at V and 6 bases at J, with 13 bases between the two ends. In DNA form, the CDR3 reads TGCGCCAGCAGCCAAGATGGGAGGCCGGGGGATACGCAGTATTTT. Encoded protein: CASSQDGRPGDTQYF.

The chain uses TRBV7-2 and TRBJ1-5; 7 nucleotides match TRBD1. Per germline, CDR1 SGHTA and CDR2 FQGNSA. The CDR3 totals 14 residues. J was trimmed by 5 bases and V by 5 bases; bases with no gene match: 6. The CDR3 region is CASSPGTVDQPQHF. The CDR3 coding sequence is TGTGCCAGCAGCCCCGGGACAGTCGATCAGCCCCAGCATTTT.

The rearrangement links TRBV6-5 to TRBJ2-7, with TRBD2 identical over 8 bases. V lost 4 bases to trimming and J lost 6 bases; unmatched junction nucleotides: 2. Per germline, CDR1 MNHEY and CDR2 SVGAGI. There are 12 residues in the CDR3. The CDR3 is CASSWGLGEQYF. CDR3 nucleotides: TGTGCCAGCAGTTGGGGACTAGGCGAGCAGTACTTC.

The V call is TRBV6-6, the J call TRBJ1-1, with D possibly matching TRBD1 (6 bases). The CDR3 length is 14 residues. V was trimmed by 0 bases and J by 4 bases, leaving 9 bases between them. The germline CDR1 and CDR2 sequences are MNHNY and SVGAGI (reference sequence). The CDR3 loop reads CASSYSGGVTEAFF. CDR3 sequence (DNA): TGTGCCAGCAGTTACTCAGGGGGGGTCACTGAAGCTTTCTTT.

This chain connects TRBV6-5 to TRBJ2-1; a possible D gene is TRBD2 (6 bases). The CDR3 has 16 residues. Looked up from germline, CDR1 is MNHEY and CDR2 is SVGAGI. Trimming removed 4 bases at V and 5 bases at J, with 18 bases between. The CDR3 reads CASSSGDPNRDNEQFF. The CDR3 DNA reads TGTGCCAGCAGTTCGGGGGATCCTAACCGGGACAATGAGCAGTTCTTC.

The V gene is TRBV5-1, the J gene TRBJ1-1; D is perhaps TRBD1 (5 bases). Germline assignment: CDR1 SGHRS and CDR2 YFSETQ. Trimming shortened V by 0 bases and J by 1 base, and 10 bases separated the two germline ends. This CDR3 region has 15 residues. The CDR3 sequence is CASSLEAGKNTEAFF. The CDR3 DNA sequence: TGCGCCAGCAGCTTGGAGGCAGGGAAGAACACTGAAGCTTTCTTT.

CDR3 nucleotide sequence: TGCGCCAGCAGTGAGACTAGCGGGGGGAGCTACAATGAGCAGTTCTTC. Its protein product is CASSETSGGSYNEQFF. The chain links TRBV10-2 to TRBJ2-1; 12 nucleotides line up with TRBD2. J lost 3 bases, V lost 2 bases, and 2 bases had no gene match. The CDR3 consists of 16 residues. Germline V CDR1 and CDR2: WSHSY, SAAADI.

V usage is TRBV5-1 and J usage is TRBJ2-7; TRBD2 is a possible D gene (5 bases). CDR1 is SGHRS, CDR2 YFSETQ, per germline. Trimming cost V 3 bases and J 6 bases, with 13 bases left between them. The CDR3 has 13 residues. CDR3: CASSWGEGGEQYF. CDR3 nucleotide sequence: TGCGCCAGCAGCTGGGGAGAAGGTGGCGAGCAGTACTTC.

The rearrangement uses TRBV6-6 and TRBJ1-2; possible D gene TRBD1, 5 bases. The CDR3 contains 13 residues. Looked up from germline, CDR1 is MNHNY and CDR2 is SVGAGI (reference sequence). V was clipped by 6 bases and J by 4 bases, with 12 bases between them. The CDR3 sequence is CASRAGLSYGYTF. The CDR3 nucleotides are TGTGCCAGCAGGGCGGGGCTCTCCTATGGCTACACCTTC.